This T cell receptor (beta chain) was captured by sequencing in a study of blood T cell repertoires in COVID-19. Study-level background: PBMCs, B-cell-depleted T cells, or T cells were the source of the cDNA or gDNA that made up the material.

TCRdb's copy holds only in-frame clones and misses some; the assay was immunoSEQ multiplex PCR. The repertoire holds about 200,000 clones, with more than 65% as singletons. Trimming shortened V by 2 bases and J by 5 bases, and 4 bases separated the two germline ends. The germline V gene encodes CDR1 MDHEN and CDR2 SYDVKM. CDR3 length equals 12 residues. V and J are TRBV28 and TRBJ1-5, with unresolved D. The sample consisted of PBMCs or T cells enriched from blood (not recorded which). This sequence originates from a man aged 40-50 years who had recovered from COVID-19. The CDR3 protein is CASSLGYQPQHF. In DNA, the CDR3 is TGTGCCAGCAGTTTAGGCTATCAGCCCCAGCATTTT.